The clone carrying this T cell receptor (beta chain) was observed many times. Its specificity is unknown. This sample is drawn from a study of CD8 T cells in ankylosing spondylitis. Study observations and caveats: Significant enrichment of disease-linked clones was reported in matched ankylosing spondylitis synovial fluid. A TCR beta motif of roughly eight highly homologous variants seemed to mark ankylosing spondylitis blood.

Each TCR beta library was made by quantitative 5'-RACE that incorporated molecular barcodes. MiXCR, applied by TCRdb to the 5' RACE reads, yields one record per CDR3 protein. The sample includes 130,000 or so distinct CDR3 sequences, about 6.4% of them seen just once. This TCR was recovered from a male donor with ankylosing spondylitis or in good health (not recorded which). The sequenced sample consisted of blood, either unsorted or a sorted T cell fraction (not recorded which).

For the CDR3, the DNA is TGTGCCAGCAGCCCGCAGACAGGGGGCGGTGAAAAACTGTTTTTT. Protein: CASSPQTGGGEKLFF. The chain has TRBV7-2 and TRBJ1-4, with 10 bases aligning to TRBD1. The CDR3 has 15 amino acids. Germline V gene data show CDR1 as SGHTA and CDR2 as FQGNSA. Germline trimming cut 5 bases from V and 7 bases from J; bases unmatched to any gene: 7. Full variable domain (outside the CDR3, taken from reference TRBV7-2 and TRBJ1-4): GAGVSQSPSNKVTEKGKDVELRCDPISGHTALYWYRQSLGQGLEFLIYFQGNSAPDKSGLPSDRFSAERTGGSVSTLTIQRTQQEDSAVYLCASSPQTGGGEKLFFGSGTQLSVL.